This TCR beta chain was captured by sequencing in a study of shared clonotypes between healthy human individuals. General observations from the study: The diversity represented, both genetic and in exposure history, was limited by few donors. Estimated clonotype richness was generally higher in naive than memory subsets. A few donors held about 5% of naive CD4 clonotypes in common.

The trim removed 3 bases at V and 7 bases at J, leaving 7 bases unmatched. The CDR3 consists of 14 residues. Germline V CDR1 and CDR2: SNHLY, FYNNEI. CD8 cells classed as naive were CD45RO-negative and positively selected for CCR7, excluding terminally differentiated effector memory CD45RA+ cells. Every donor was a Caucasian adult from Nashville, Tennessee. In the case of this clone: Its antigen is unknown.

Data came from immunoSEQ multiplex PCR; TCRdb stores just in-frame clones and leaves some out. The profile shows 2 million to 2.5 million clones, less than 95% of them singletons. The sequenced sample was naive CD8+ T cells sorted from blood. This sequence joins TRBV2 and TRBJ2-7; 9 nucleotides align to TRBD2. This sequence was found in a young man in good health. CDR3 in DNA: TGTGCCAGCAGTGAGACCCTAGCGGGATGGGAGCAGTACTTC. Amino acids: CASSETLAGWEQYF.